Listed here are 11 T cell receptor beta chains from one sample, sequenced in a study of early T cells in non-severe SARS-CoV-2 infection. TCRdb analysed the 5' RACE reads with MiXCR anew, one entry per CDR3 protein. The table has some 34,000 distinct CDR3 sequences, 4% to 5% seen once; the top ten hold around 8%. The sequencing sample was made of whole blood. The receptors stem from an adult who was a healthcare worker with PCR-confirmed SARS-CoV-2 infection or an uninfected control (not recorded which).

The table lists this clonotype with many counts. V is TRBV12-3 or TRBV12-4 and J is TRBJ1-2, with TRBD1 identical over 11 bases. The CDR3 has 15 residues. V dropped 8 bases and J dropped 2; count of bases not matched to a gene: 7. The CDR3 DNA reads as TGTGCCAGCGTAGGCGGACAGGGGGCAAACTATGGCTACACCTTC. Protein: CASVGGQGANYGYTF.

V usage is TRBV27 and J usage is TRBJ2-3; 7 bases line up with TRBD1. The J segment lost 5 bases and the V segment lost 7 bases, leaving 15 bases of the junction unmatched. This CDR3 has 16 amino acids. The germline CDR1 and CDR2 sequences are MNHEY and SMNVEV (reference sequence). The CDR3 bases are TGTGCCAGCATCCTGGGGTCAGGGGGTCGAGGAGATACGCAGTATTTT. It yields the protein CASILGSGGRGDTQYF.

This clonotype was seen ten or more times. This chain uses TRBV7-9 with TRBJ2-5; D not resolved. CDR1 is SEHNR, CDR2 FQNEAQ, per germline (reference sequence). V was shortened by 0 bases and J by 2 bases, with 7 bases between the two germline ends. The CDR3 totals 14 residues. CDR3 in amino acids: CASSLASVQETQYF. CDR3 bases: TGTGCCAGCAGCTTAGCGTCGGTTCAAGAGACCCAGTACTTC.

Only a few counts were recorded for this clonotype. This sequence joins TRBV11-3 and TRBJ2-3; D is undetermined. This CDR3 comprises 14 residues. The V and J ends lost 4 bases and 1 base respectively, with 9 bases between them. Germline CDR1 reads SGHNT; CDR2 reads YENEEA. CDR3 nucleotide sequence: TGTGCCAGCAGCTCCAGAAGGCGCACAGATACGCAGTATTTT. Protein: CASSSRRRTDTQYF.

The chain recombines TRBV5-1 with TRBJ2-1; TRBD2 matches at 13 bases. CDR1 SGHRS and CDR2 YFSETQ come from the germline V gene. Trimming removed 4 bases from V and 9 bases from J; junction bases left unmatched: 7. There are 15 residues in the CDR3. In DNA, the CDR3 is TGCGCCAGCAGCCCCGGACTAGCGGGGGATTCTGAGCAGTTCTTC. Translation gives CASSPGLAGDSEQFF.

This clonotype was detected many times. The chain is built from TRBV4-1 and TRBJ2-2; a weak D match, TRBD2 (7 bases). This CDR3 has 24 residues. Trimming pared 4 bases from V and 2 bases from J, leaving 38 bases between. In germline, CDR1 is MGHRA, CDR2 YSYEKL. The CDR3, as DNA: TGCGCCAGCAGCCCCCCGAGCGGGGAGGGAACACCGGGACAAATTAAATTTAACACCGGGGAGCTGTTTTTT. Translating gives CASSPPSGEGTPGQIKFNTGELFF.

CDR3 amino acids: CASSFLAYEQYF. CDR3 DNA: TGTGCCAGCAGCTTTTTGGCCTACGAGCAGTACTTC. The chain combines TRBV7-2 with TRBJ2-7; D is unclear. V was clipped by 3 bases and J by 2 bases, with 5 bases between them. Germline lookup yields CDR1 SGHTA and CDR2 FQGNSA. CDR3 length equals 12 residues.

This clonotype was picked up many times. The chain has TRBV7-2 and TRBJ1-1; tentative D call: TRBD1 (5 bases). Germline CDR1 and CDR2: SGHTA and FQGNSA. This CDR3 has 14 residues. Trimming removed 4 bases from V and 0 bases from J, with 9 bases in between. CDR3 loop: CASSSDRLNTEAFF. As DNA, the CDR3 is TGTGCCAGCAGCTCCGACAGATTGAACACTGAAGCTTTCTTT.

In this sample, this clonotype turned up many times. The chain links TRBV12-3 or TRBV12-4 to TRBJ1-5, with D possibly being TRBD1 (5 bases). V lost 4 bases to trimming and J lost 10 bases, with 17 bases between them. This CDR3 has 14 amino acids. CDR3 in amino acids: CASSSGGAHRPQHF. The CDR3 DNA is TGTGCCAGCAGTTCCGGGGGTGCCCATCGCCCCCAGCATTTT.

This clonotype was seen repeatedly, ten times or more. One junction end disagrees with the germline gene, perhaps due to a read error. This sequence joins TRBV7-6 and TRBJ2-7; D may be TRBD1 (5 bases). The CDR3 has 12 residues. The V gene's germline CDR1 is SGHVS and CDR2 FNYEAQ. The CDR3 DNA follows: TGTGCCAGCAGCTTAGGCAGAAAGGACATTCACTTC. This encodes CASSLGRKDIHF. The variable domain in full, with the rest retrieved from reference TRBV7-6 and TRBJ2-7, is GAGVSQSPRYKVTKRGQDVALRCDPISGHVSLYWYRQALGQGPEFLTYFNYEAQQDKSGLPNDRFSAERPEGSISTLTIQRTEQRDSAMYRCASSLGRKDIHFGPGTRLTVT.

This clonotype was seen repeatedly, ten times or more. V gene TRBV11-3 combines with J gene TRBJ1-1; tentatively, D is TRBD1 (6 bases). The CDR3 covers 11 residues. The germline V gene has CDR1 SGHNT and CDR2 YENEEA. The V end was cut by 5 bases, the J end by 8 bases, with 9 bases between. CDR3 protein: CASSETGEAFF. CDR3 DNA: TGTGCCAGCAGCGAGACAGGAGAAGCTTTCTTT.